The 4 T cell receptor beta chains below come from one sample, sequenced in a study of cytotoxic CD8 clonotypes in ibrutinib-treated CLL (dated by TCRdb to about 2021). Per the publication, the time point label means: approximately 11 months on ibrutinib. The library was produced with the immunoSEQ multiplex PCR assay. TCRdb holds this immuneACCESS table with in-frame rearrangements only. Some clones are missing; in checked studies, unresolved V genes explain under half, and the rest has no known cause. This sample gives about 160,000 clones in total; roughly 77% of them show up just once. The ten largest clones take up under 2.5% of the sample. This material consisted of PBMCs, taken after 12 months of ibrutinib treatment. These receptors were obtained from a human donor with chronic lymphocytic leukemia.

V gene TRBV4-2 combines with J gene TRBJ2-7; D call uncertain. Deletions cut 3 bases from V and 5 bases from J, with 11 bases between. CDR3 size: 13 residues. The germline CDR1 and CDR2 sequences are LGHNA and YNFKEQ. The CDR3 nucleotides read TGTGCCAGCAGCCATCTCGGCGGCGACGAGCAGTACTTC. Translation: CASSHLGGDEQYF.

The table lists this clone with a count of one. The V and J genes are TRBV5-1 and TRBJ2-2; D not certain. The germline V and J ends were trimmed by 1 base and 1 base, with 5 bases remaining between them. Germline V lookup: CDR1 SGHRS, CDR2 YFSETQ. This CDR3 is 14 amino acids long. For the CDR3, the DNA is TGCGCCAGCAGCTTGAGGCTGAACACCGGGGAGCTGTTTTTT. It codes for CASSLRLNTGELFF.

The CDR3 nucleotides read TGTGCCAGCAGCTTAGTAGCCCGACTAGCGGGGGCGGGGGATACGCAGTATTTT. It codes for CASSLVARLAGAGDTQYF. This sequence joins TRBV7-2 and TRBJ2-3; 12 nucleotides line up with TRBD2. V was clipped by 1 base and J by 6 bases; unmatched bases: 11. Germline values: CDR1 SGHTA, CDR2 FQGNSA. CDR3 length: 18 amino acids.

The rearrangement uses TRBV19 and TRBJ2-2, with 10 bases lining up with TRBD1. CDR1 LNHDA and CDR2 SQIVND come from the germline V gene (reference sequence). The junction had 2 bases not matched to a gene; V was cut back by 8 bases and J by 2 bases. There are 14 residues in the CDR3. The CDR3 loop reads CASRTGGNTGELFF. The DNA of the CDR3 is TGTGCCAGTCGGACAGGGGGTAACACCGGGGAGCTGTTTTTT. Variable domain in full (rest from reference TRBV19 and TRBJ2-2): DGGITQSPKYLFRKEGQNVTLSCEQNLNHDAMYWYRQDPGQGLRLIYYSQIVNDFQKGDIAEGYSVSREKKESFPLTVTSAQKNPTAFYLCASRTGGNTGELFFGEGSRLTVL.